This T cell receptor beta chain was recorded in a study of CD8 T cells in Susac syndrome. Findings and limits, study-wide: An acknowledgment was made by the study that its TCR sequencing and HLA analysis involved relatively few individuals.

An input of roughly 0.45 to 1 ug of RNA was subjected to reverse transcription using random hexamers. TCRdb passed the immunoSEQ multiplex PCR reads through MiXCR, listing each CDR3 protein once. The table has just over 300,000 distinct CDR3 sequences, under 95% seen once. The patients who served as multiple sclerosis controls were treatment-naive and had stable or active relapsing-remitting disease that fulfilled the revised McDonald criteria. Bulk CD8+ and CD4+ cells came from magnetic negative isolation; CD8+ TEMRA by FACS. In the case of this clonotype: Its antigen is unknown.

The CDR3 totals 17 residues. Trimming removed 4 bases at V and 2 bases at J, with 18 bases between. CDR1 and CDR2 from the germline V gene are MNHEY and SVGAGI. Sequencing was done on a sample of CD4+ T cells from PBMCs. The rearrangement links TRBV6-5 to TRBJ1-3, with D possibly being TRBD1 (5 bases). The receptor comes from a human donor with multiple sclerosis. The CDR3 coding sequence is TGTGCCAGCAGTTTGAGGGGCCGACACTACACTGGAAACACCATATATTTT. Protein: CASSLRGRHYTGNTIYF.